What follows is one T cell receptor (beta chain) and its context. At collection, donors were nominally healthy, but unrecorded immune exposures were probable. With 60 Vbeta and 13 Jbeta primers, the PCR was carried out. Data came from immunoSEQ multiplex PCR; TCRdb stores just in-frame clones and leaves some out. The top ten clones hold roughly 2.5% of a sample with approximately 100,000 clones, around 80% of them seen once. The junction had 10 bases not matched to a gene; V was cut back by 3 bases and J by 5 bases. The germline V gene has CDR1 SGHRS and CDR2 YFSETQ. The CDR3 totals 15 residues. These data come from a study of cytomegalovirus exposure and HLA in healthy donors.

The sequence came from a middle-aged man in good health and CMV-seronegative. Sequencing was performed on PBMCs. The chain couples TRBV5-1 to TRBJ2-7, with 8 bases that match TRBD1. The CDR3 coding sequence is TGCGCCAGCAGCTCGCCGACAGGGGACGTCCACGAGCAGTACTTC. Protein sequence: CASSSPTGDVHEQYF.